Below, one TCR beta chain is given with its context. Here immunoSEQ multiplex PCR was the method, and the copy in TCRdb shows in-frame clones only, minus some. This sample yields approximately 6,700 clones, of which under 80% are seen a single time; 9.5% to 12% belongs to the top ten. This entry comes from a study of immune cell composition in non-small cell lung cancer. With V trimmed by 2 bases and J by 4 bases, 9 bases remained unmatched. The CDR3 sequence is 18 residues long. CDR1 SGHTA and CDR2 FQGNSA come from the germline V gene. The normal lung sample lay at least 3 cm, and maximally far, from the tumour. DNA was extracted from unsorted cell suspensions stored frozen.

The sequenced sample was non-adjacent lung tissue. The origin of this receptor is a human donor with non-small cell lung cancer. V and J are TRBV7-2 and TRBJ2-1; 12 bases are shared with TRBD2. Here the CDR3 DNA reads TGTGCCAGCAGCTTAAGCTCTAGCGGGGGGGTCAATTACAATGAGCAGTTCTTC. It specifies CASSLSSSGGVNYNEQFF.